A selection of T cell receptor beta chains follows, all from one sample in a study of human T cells and chemical hapten exposure. TCRdb processed the RACE reads anew with MiXCR; each CDR3 protein has one entry. In the table there are about 97,000 distinct CDR3 sequences, roughly a quarter of which are singletons. The specimen comprised whole blood, sampled in connection with sensitization to the hapten diphenylcyclopropenone (DPC). These TCRs come from a man aged 35-49 years with alopecia areata. Some clones in this sample may be carry-over from other donors' samples. The CDR3 runs from the conserved cysteine through the conserved F or W. The D gene is left open where the match is weak. Only some rows state a clone size, as once, few, many or a class for expanded clones.

>TRBV7-9|.|TRBJ2-1|few
TGTGCCAGCAGCGGAAGGGGTAGCGGTACCTCCTACAATGAGCAGTTCTTC
CASSGRGSGTSYNEQFF
>TRBV2|.|TRBJ1-2|few
TGTGCCAGCAGTGAGTCAACGGCTAACTATGGCTACACCTTC
CASSESTANYGYTF
>TRBV7-3|.|TRBJ2-5|.
TGTGCCAGCAGCTTGGGACGTAGAGAGACCCAGTACTTC
CASSLGRRETQYF
>TRBV20-1|TRBD1|TRBJ1-4|.
TGCAGTGCTATATTTCTGCCGGGACAGGGGGCCGCCCGGGAAAAACTGTTTTTT
CSAIFLPGQGAAREKLFF
>TRBV7-8|.|TRBJ1-1|few
TGTGCCAGCAGCTTAGTGGCGGGACGAACCCTGAACACTGAAGCTTTCTTT
CASSLVAGRTLNTEAFF
>TRBV5-1|TRBD1|TRBJ2-1|.
TGCGCCAGCAGCCTCTCCGGGACAGACTACAATGAGCAGTTCTTC
CASSLSGTDYNEQFF
>TRBV4-2|.|TRBJ1-4|few
TGTGCCAGCAGCCAAGACACCTCTAATGAAAAACTGTTTTTT
CASSQDTSNEKLFF
>TRBV11-2|TRBD2|TRBJ2-2|many
TGTGCCAGCAGCTTAGACCCTAGCGGGGTTGACACCGGGGAGCTGTTTTTT
CASSLDPSGVDTGELFF
>TRBV4-2|.|TRBJ2-7|few
TGTGCCAGCAGCCAAACCTTAACGGAGGCCTACGAGCAGTACTTC
CASSQTLTEAYEQYF
>TRBV12-3/TRBV12-4|.|TRBJ1-5|.
TGTGCCAGCAGTTTTTCCCTGGAAGAGGATCAGCCCCAGCATTTT
CASSFSLEEDQPQHF
>TRBV20-1|.|TRBJ1-3|few
TGCAGTGCTAGGGAGGGCAGCACCTCTGGAAACACCATATATTTT
CSAREGSTSGNTIYF
>TRBV28|TRBD2|TRBJ2-3|few
TGTGCCAGCAGTTTAGACGCTAGCGGGGTAACAGATACGCAGTATTTT
CASSLDASGVTDTQYF
>TRBV9|.|TRBJ2-3|many
TGTGCCAGCAGTGCGGGATTCACAGATACGCAGTATTTT
CASSAGFTDTQYF
>TRBV7-2|.|TRBJ1-1|.
TGTGCCAGCAGCTTACGGGGGGCGTTCGCTTTCTTT
CASSLRGAFAFF
>TRBV10-2|TRBD1|TRBJ1-1|.
TGCGCCAGCAGAGGGACAGGGGGGTACACTGAAGCTTTCTTT
CASRGTGGYTEAFF
>TRBV6-5|.|TRBJ1-5|.
TGTGCCAGCAGCAAATCCTCAGCCGGGATCTATAGCAATCAGCCCCAGCATTTT
CASSKSSAGIYSNQPQHF
>TRBV5-1|TRBD2|TRBJ2-1|.
TGCGCCAGCAGCCAAAGCGGGACGGACTACAATGAGCAGTTCTTC
CASSQSGTDYNEQFF
>TRBV7-9|.|TRBJ2-5|.
TGTGCCAGCAGCCCCCGGGACTTCCAAGAGACCCAGTACTTC
CASSPRDFQETQYF
>TRBV20-1|.|TRBJ2-3|few
TGCAGTGCTCGGTGGCAGGGATTCACAGATACGCAGTATTTT
CSARWQGFTDTQYF
>TRBV9|.|TRBJ1-1|.
TGTGCCAGCAGCGTAGAAACTGATACTGAAGCTTTCTTT
CASSVETDTEAFF
>TRBV9|TRBD2|TRBJ2-7|few
TGTGCCAGCAGCGGTCTAGCGGGAGGGCACTACGAGCAGTACTTC
CASSGLAGGHYEQYF
>TRBV12-3/TRBV12-4|.|TRBJ2-3|.
TGTGCCAGCAGTACCAGCACAGATACGCAGAATTTT
CASSTSTDTQNF
>TRBV12-3/TRBV12-4|.|TRBJ2-7|.
TGTGCCAGCACCTGGGGGGAGCTCTACGAGCAGTACTTC
CASTWGELYEQYF
>TRBV24-1|TRBD2|TRBJ2-3|.
TGTGCCACCACAACCGGGACTAGCCCCACAGATACGCAGTATTTT
CATTTGTSPTDTQYF
>TRBV12-3/TRBV12-4|.|TRBJ1-1|few
TGTGCCAGCAAAATAGGTGGGACTGAAGCTTTCTTT
CASKIGGTEAFF
>TRBV5-1|TRBD1|TRBJ2-7|.
TGCGCCAGCAGCCCATCCGGGACAGGGAGCTACGAGCAGTACTTC
CASSPSGTGSYEQYF
>TRBV6-2/TRBV6-3|.|TRBJ2-1|.
TGTGCCAGCAGTTACTTCTCAGGGCGGTACAATGAGCAGTTCTTC
CASSYFSGRYNEQFF
>TRBV28|.|TRBJ1-6|many
TGTGCCAGCAGTTTATTGTCAGACAGGCGGACTTATTCACCCCTCCACTTT
CASSLLSDRRTYSPLHF
>TRBV20-1|TRBD2|TRBJ2-1|.
TGCAGTGCTAAACCGGGACTAGCGGGTTACAATGAGCAGTTCTTC
CSAKPGLAGYNEQFF
>TRBV3-1|TRBD1|TRBJ2-7|.
TGTGCCAGCAGCCGCACAGGGGGCAACGGCGAGCAGTACTTC
CASSRTGGNGEQYF
>TRBV4-3|.|TRBJ2-2|.
TGCGCCAGCAGCCAAGATCGGCAGGGGAACGGGGAGCTGTTTTTT
CASSQDRQGNGELFF
>TRBV20-1|.|TRBJ2-1|few
TGCAGTGCTAGGAGACAAGAAGTAGATGAGCAGTTCTTC
CSARRQEVDEQFF
>TRBV29-1|.|TRBJ2-5|few
TGCAGCGTTACCAGACCGGGACACATTCAAGAGACCCAGTACTTC
CSVTRPGHIQETQYF
>TRBV15|.|TRBJ2-1|.
TGTGCCACCAGCAGAGTGTGGCGGGGATACAATGAGCAGTTCTTC
CATSRVWRGYNEQFF
>TRBV5-5|.|TRBJ1-6|few
TGTGCCAGCAGCTTGGTTTCCGGGGTAATCAATTCACCCCTCCACTTT
CASSLVSGVINSPLHF
>TRBV2|TRBD1|TRBJ1-4|.
TGTGCCAGCAGTCCGACAGGGGAGACAACTAATGAAAAACTGTTTTTT
CASSPTGETTNEKLFF
>TRBV20-1|.|TRBJ1-5|.
TGCAGTGCTAGAGAAGCATATAGCAATCAGCCCCAGCATTTT
CSAREAYSNQPQHF
>TRBV9|.|TRBJ2-7|few
TGTGCCAGCAGCGTAGGTTCTGGGCACTACGAGCAGTACTTC
CASSVGSGHYEQYF
>TRBV9|TRBD2|TRBJ2-3|few
TGTGCCAGCAGTCATCATACTAGCGGGAGCACAGATACGCAGTATTTT
CASSHHTSGSTDTQYF
>TRBV7-9|.|TRBJ2-6|.
TGTGCCAGCAGCCCTAGAGCAGCCAGCTCTGGGGCCAACGTCCTGACTTTC
CASSPRAASSGANVLTF
>TRBV20-1|.|TRBJ2-6|few
TGCAGTGCTAGAGTGACTTCCGGCTCTGGGGCCAACGTCCTGACTTTC
CSARVTSGSGANVLTF
>TRBV30|.|TRBJ2-1|.
TGTGCCTGGAGTGTACCTGTTCCGGGTGGGTACAATGAGCAGTTCTTC
CAWSVPVPGGYNEQFF